The 30 T cell receptor beta chains below were found in one sample sequenced in a study of T cell repertoires in aging, cancer and after chemotherapy. The template was genomic DNA from peripheral blood, not RNA. Multiplex touch-down PCR with TRB-A/B primers amplified rearranged V-D-J TRB sequences. Each CDR3 protein gets one entry after TCRdb re-called the multiplex PCR reads with MiXCR. This table has around 20,000 distinct CDR3 sequences, about 37% appearing once. Sequenced sample: blood. These receptors were collected from a human donor with a solid tumor.

This rearrangement joins TRBV7-9 to TRBJ2-2; D is perhaps TRBD2 (5 bases). The germline V and J ends were trimmed by 7 bases and 6 bases, with 9 bases remaining between them. CDR3 length: 12 amino acids. CDR1 is SEHNR, CDR2 FQNEAQ, per germline (reference sequence). The CDR3 here is CASTDWAGELFF. The CDR3 DNA follows: TGTGCCAGCACGGACTGGGCCGGGGAGCTGTTTTTT.

The chain couples TRBV12-3 or TRBV12-4 to TRBJ1-2; D is undetermined. The ends were cut back, 3 bases at V and 7 bases at J, with 9 bases in the middle. This CDR3 region has 12 residues. The chain's CDR3 is CASSFGRGGYTF. CDR3 in DNA: TGTGCCAGCAGTTTCGGTCGTGGTGGCTACACCTTC.

This clonotype is classed as medium-sized. The chain is built from TRBV30 and TRBJ2-2; D remains ambiguous. This CDR3 has 12 amino acids. From germline, CDR1 is GTSNPN and CDR2 SVGIG (reference sequence). Trimming took 3 bases from V and 8 from J, leaving 10 bases between them. The CDR3 DNA reads TGTGCCTGGAGCCCACTTTCAGGGGAGCTGTTTTTT. Protein product: CAWSPLSGELFF.

The chain employs TRBV6-5 and TRBJ1-6, with 9 bases matching TRBD1. J gave up 10 bases and V 0 bases, and 10 bases lay outside the gene matches. CDR1 and CDR2 from the germline V gene are MNHEY and SVGAGI. The CDR3 sequence is 17 residues long. DNA of the CDR3: TGTGCCAGCAGTTACTCAATTCGGGGACAGGGAGGGTCACCCCTCCACTTT. This gives the protein CASSYSIRGQGGSPLHF.

The genes are TRBV5-4 and TRBJ2-3, with D possibly TRBD2 on 5 matching bases. CDR1 is SGHNT, CDR2 YYREEE, per germline (reference sequence). Trimming removed 0 bases at V and 11 bases at J, with 19 bases between. The CDR3 contains 15 residues. CDR3 in amino acids: CASSLEGASASGQYF. The CDR3 nucleotides read TGTGCCAGCAGCTTGGAGGGAGCCTCGGCGTCTGGGCAGTATTTT.

Only a few counts were recorded for this clonotype. The chain joins TRBV12-3 or TRBV12-4 to TRBJ2-2; D possibly corresponds to TRBD1 (5 bases). V lost 6 bases, J lost 5 bases, and 7 bases lay in between. CDR3 length: 12 amino acids. CDR3 sequence (DNA): TGTGCCAGCAGCTCAGGGACCGGGGAGCTGTTTTTT. Translated, it gives CASSSGTGELFF.

The chain recombines TRBV5-4 with TRBJ2-1, with 8 bases aligning to TRBD1. The trim removed 2 bases at V and 6 bases at J, leaving 7 bases unmatched. CDR1 and CDR2 from the germline V gene are SGHNT and YYREEE (reference sequence). CDR3 size: 15 residues. Written as DNA, the CDR3 is TGTGCCAGCAGCTTAGACAGGGGAACGGGCAATGAGCAGTTCTTC. Translation gives CASSLDRGTGNEQFF.

This chain uses TRBV15 with TRBJ2-2; possibly TRBD1 or TRBD2 for D (5 bases each). V lost 1 base to trimming and J lost 5 bases, with 5 bases between them. The germline V gene encodes CDR1 LNHNV and CDR2 YYDKDF (reference sequence). This CDR3 region has 13 residues. The CDR3 nucleotides read TGTGCCACCAGCAGAGGGGGGACCGGGGAGCTGTTTTTT. It yields the protein CATSRGGTGELFF.

The genes are TRBV6-1 and TRBJ2-7; no clear D gene. In germline, CDR1 is MNHNS, CDR2 SASEGT. The V gene lost 4 bases and the J gene lost 2 bases, with 3 bases spanning the gap. The CDR3 contains 11 residues. This CDR3 reads CASSATYEQYF. As DNA, the CDR3 is TGTGCCAGCAGTGCAACCTACGAGCAGTACTTC.

This clonotype is medium-sized in the sample. This rearrangement joins TRBV30 to TRBJ2-3; D is perhaps TRBD2 (6 bases). Germline-derived CDR1 and CDR2 are GTSNPN and SVGIG (reference sequence). The CDR3 spans 13 residues. V shed 3 bases and J shed 6 bases, with 13 bases lying between them. The CDR3, as DNA: TGTGCCTGGAGCGGGGAGGATCCCGATACGCAGTATTTT. Protein sequence: CAWSGEDPDTQYF.

This clonotype was seen a few times. The chain has TRBV6-2 or TRBV6-3 and TRBJ2-7; 9 bases match TRBD1. V was pared by 6 bases and J by 5 bases, with 8 bases of the junction left unmatched. The CDR3 length is 14 residues. Germline assignment: CDR1 MNHEY and CDR2 SVGEGT. The CDR3 is CASRKTGGGDEQYF. The CDR3 DNA is TGTGCCAGCAGGAAGACAGGGGGAGGCGACGAGCAGTACTTC.

On this clonotype: An end of the junction differs from the germline gene, which may be a read error. This chain joins TRBV7-7 and TRBJ2-1, with 8 bases identical to TRBD2. The CDR3 extends over 15 amino acids. In germline, CDR1 is SSHAT, CDR2 FNYEAQ (reference sequence). The chain's CDR3 is CASSYGRAGYNEQFF. The CDR3 DNA reads as TGTGCTAGCAGTTACGGGAGGGCCGGTTACAATGAGCAGTTCTTC.

The chain is built from TRBV30 and TRBJ2-1; 8 bases are a match to TRBD1. CDR1 and CDR2 (germline): GTSNPN, SVGIG (reference sequence). This CDR3 comprises 17 residues. The CDR3 loop is CARRIRTGPQGANEQFF. As DNA, the CDR3 is TGTGCAAGGCGGATAAGGACAGGGCCCCAGGGGGCCAATGAGCAGTTCTTC.

Worth noting for this clonotype: A read error is likely, as this CDR3 ends without the conserved phenylalanine or tryptophan. The limits of the CDR3 on the DNA are not certain, so only TCRdb's listed CDR3 is given. V is TRBV7-9 and J is TRBJ2-1; the table's D call TRBD2 went unverified against the DNA. The germline CDR1 and CDR2 sequences are SEHNR and FQNEAQ (reference sequence). Ends included, the CDR3 has 12 residues. Here the CDR3 reads CASSDSGRALII.

The chain combines TRBV6-4 with TRBJ1-2; D perhaps matches TRBD1 (5 bases). The CDR3 is 13 amino acids. Germline-derived CDR1 and CDR2 are MRHNA and SNTAGT. The germline V and J ends were trimmed by 2 bases and 8 bases, with 12 bases remaining between them. CDR3 residues: CASSDEGRGGYTF. For the CDR3, the DNA is TGTGCCAGCAGTGACGAGGGACGAGGAGGCTACACCTTC.

This clonotype was detected only a few times. V gene TRBV18 combines with J gene TRBJ2-6; D unclear. Trimming removed 1 base at V and 4 bases at J, with 20 bases between. Germline CDR1 reads KGHSH; CDR2 reads LQKENI. CDR3 length: 19 amino acids. The CDR3 coding sequence is TGTGCCAGCTCACCACGTATCGCACTTTCTCTGCGAGGGGCCAACGTCCTGACTTTC. Protein product: CASSPRIALSLRGANVLTF.

This clonotype has a handful of counts. V and J are TRBV6-6 and TRBJ2-1; D is tentatively TRBD1 or TRBD2 (5 bases each). The germline V gene encodes CDR1 MNHNY and CDR2 SVGAGI (reference sequence). The CDR3 covers 17 residues. V dropped 2 bases and J dropped 9 bases, with 23 bases sitting between them. The CDR3 spells CASSYGGPSEGVPEQFF. The CDR3 DNA follows: TGTGCCAGCAGTTACGGGGGACCATCCGAGGGCGTTCCTGAGCAGTTCTTC.

By sample fraction, this clonotype is medium-sized. This chain uses TRBV6-5 with TRBJ2-5; D is unclear. Germline-derived CDR1 and CDR2 are MNHEY and SVGAGI. V was clipped by 2 bases and J by 7 bases, with 11 bases between them. The CDR3 has 13 residues. CDR3 protein: CASSYRASRTQYF. In DNA, the CDR3 is TGTGCCAGCAGTTACCGGGCCTCGAGGACCCAGTACTTC.

The chain employs TRBV6-2 or TRBV6-3 and TRBJ1-5; tentatively, D is TRBD1 (5 bases). V was pared by 0 bases and J by 3 bases, with 12 bases between. This CDR3 region has 16 residues. Germline CDR1 MNHEY, CDR2 SVGEGT. The CDR3 here is CASSYSLGLTNQPQHF. In DNA, the CDR3 is TGTGCCAGCAGTTACTCCCTGGGACTGACCAATCAGCCCCAGCATTTT.

This clonotype was found a few times. The chain recombines TRBV6-2 or TRBV6-3 with TRBJ1-1; 7 nucleotides align to TRBD1. The ends lost 6 bases at V and 6 bases at J; junction bases unmatched: 19. This CDR3 region has 17 residues. Germline CDR1 and CDR2: MNHEY and SVGEGT. The CDR3 here is CASRPRQGSRGIAEAFF. The CDR3 nucleotides are TGTGCCAGCAGGCCCAGACAGGGATCGCGCGGGATCGCTGAAGCTTTCTTT.

The gene calls are TRBV15 and TRBJ1-1; TRBD1 is a possible D gene (6 bases). The CDR3 is 17 residues long. V shed 7 bases and J shed 4 bases, with 25 bases lying between them. Per germline, CDR1 LNHNV and CDR2 YYDKDF (reference sequence). Here the CDR3 reads CATKAARNRVGVTEAFF. The CDR3 nucleotides read TGTGCCACCAAGGCGGCGCGCAACAGGGTGGGTGTCACTGAAGCTTTCTTT.

The chain has TRBV5-1 and TRBJ2-3, with D hard to call. The CDR3 consists of 15 residues. In germline, CDR1 is SGHRS, CDR2 YFSETQ. V was cut by 4 bases and J by 0 bases, with 12 bases left in between. The CDR3 loop is CASSLSDRSTDTQYF. The CDR3 nucleotides are TGCGCCAGCAGCCTCTCCGACCGGAGCACAGATACGCAGTATTTT.

In regard to this clonotype: Mismatch with germline at one junction end may stem from a read error. The rearrangement joins TRBV6-7 to TRBJ2-5; D is ambiguous. TRBV6-7 is an ORF; its function is uncertain. The CDR3 contains 11 residues. Written as DNA, the CDR3 is TGTGCCAGCAGTGAAGATCGACGTGGGCACTTC. It encodes CASSEDRRGHF.

J is TRBJ1-6 and V is TRBV6-5; D is unresolved. The CDR3 totals 16 residues. V gave up 6 bases and J gave up 7 bases, with 19 bases separating them. Per the germline V gene, CDR1 is MNHEY and CDR2 is SVGAGI. CDR3 DNA sequence: TGTGCCAGCAGCCCACCCGGACTCTTCCCCAATTCACCCCTCCACTTT. Protein product: CASSPPGLFPNSPLHF.

This clonotype was seen only a few times. V is TRBV13 and J is TRBJ1-6; a weak D match, TRBD1 (5 bases). Germline V gene data show CDR1 as PRHDT and CDR2 as FYEKMQ (reference sequence). The germline V and J ends were trimmed by 1 base and 8 bases, with 9 bases remaining between them. The CDR3 is made up of 14 amino acids. The CDR3 protein is CASSLATEDSPLHF. CDR3 nucleotide sequence: TGTGCCAGCAGCTTAGCGACAGAGGATTCACCCCTCCACTTT.

This clonotype was seen a few times. The CDR3 region is CASSFHAADTQYF. The CDR3, as DNA: TGTGCCAGCAGTTTCCATGCGGCAGATACGCAGTATTTT. V and J are TRBV12-3 or TRBV12-4 and TRBJ2-3; the D is unclear. With 3 bases removed from V and 4 bases from J, the gap between germline ends came to 8 bases. The CDR3 runs 13 residues.

V gene TRBV6-6 combines with J gene TRBJ1-2; 10 bases align to TRBD1. V trimming: 6 bases; J trimming: 4 bases; junction bases outside the gene matches: 11. The CDR3 runs to 16 residues. Looked up from germline, CDR1 is MNHNY and CDR2 is SVGAGI (reference sequence). The CDR3 DNA reads TGTGCCAGCAGGAACCGGGACAGGGGAATCGCCTATGGCTACACCTTC. The encoded protein is CASRNRDRGIAYGYTF.

This chain connects TRBV7-9 to TRBJ1-6; D is uncertain. Germline CDR1 reads SEHNR; CDR2 reads FQNEAQ (reference sequence). The CDR3 runs 14 residues. V was clipped by 5 bases and J by 7 bases, with 12 bases between them. The CDR3 DNA reads as TGTGCCAGCAGCCCGGACGGCCGGAATTCACCCCTCCACTTT. This encodes CASSPDGRNSPLHF.

This clonotype occurred a few times. J is TRBJ2-7 and V is TRBV12-3 or TRBV12-4; weak D call: TRBD2 (5 bases). Deletions cut 6 bases from V and 5 bases from J, with 20 bases between. This CDR3 region has 15 residues. The CDR3 protein is CASSREEVLAHEQYF. CDR3 sequence (DNA): TGTGCCAGCAGCCGTGAAGAGGTGCTAGCCCACGAGCAGTACTTC.

There are a few counts of this clonotype. This chain joins TRBV13 and TRBJ2-1; 12 bases map to TRBD2. CDR1 and CDR2 from the germline V gene are PRHDT and FYEKMQ (reference sequence). V shed 5 bases, J shed 10 bases, and the junction held 9 bases outside the gene matches. CDR3 length: 15 amino acids. The CDR3 spells CASSPRLAGEKEQFF. CDR3 nucleotides: TGTGCCAGCAGCCCCCGACTAGCGGGAGAAAAGGAGCAGTTCTTC.